This T cell receptor beta chain was identified during a study of response to subunit inactivated influenza vaccine. TCRdb analysed the RT-PCR reads with MiXCR anew, one entry per CDR3 protein. The sample holds 450,000 to 600,000 distinct CDR3 sequences, 6% to 9% seen once. The CDR3 has 14 amino acids. V lost 1 base, J lost 5 bases, and 12 bases lay in between. Germline values: CDR1 DFQATT, CDR2 SNEGSKA (reference sequence). As concerns this clonotype: What it recognizes is unknown.

Findings and limits, study-wide: The authors put forward the suggestion that each seasonal influenza vaccination may bring in only a limited number of new T cells.

This TCR came from a man aged 50 to 69 who received an inactivated influenza vaccine. The sample was PBMCs from blood, taken roughly 24 months after vaccination. The V gene is TRBV20-1, the J gene TRBJ1-5; D ambiguous. The CDR3 region is CSARVGQKYQPQHF. The CDR3 nucleotides read TGCAGTGCTAGAGTAGGCCAGAAGTATCAGCCCCAGCATTTT.